This TCR beta chain was observed in a study of blood T cell repertoires in COVID-19. After removal of 0 bases from V and 4 bases from J, the junction contained 0 bases not matched to a gene. This CDR3 region has 15 residues. Germline V gene data show CDR1 as SGHRS and CDR2 as YFSETQ. The data were produced by immunoSEQ multiplex PCR, yet TCRdb's version contains in-frame clones alone and is incomplete. The sample yields hundreds of thousands of clones, 89% seen once. This clonotype was obtained from a woman in her thirties or forties who had recovered from COVID-19. Specimen: PBMCs or T cells enriched from blood (not recorded which). This rearrangement joins TRBV5-1 to TRBJ2-1; the match to TRBD2 covers 11 bases. The CDR3 is CASSLGLAGYNEQFF. The CDR3 region has the DNA TGCGCCAGCAGCTTGGGACTAGCGGGATACAATGAGCAGTTCTTC.